The next 3 T cell receptor beta chains were all read from a single sample in a study of cytomegalovirus exposure and HLA in healthy donors. The assay was immunoSEQ multiplex PCR, and TCRdb's table has in-frame clones only and misses some. The sample consists of a few hundred thousand clones, 85% to 95% of them appearing once. The sequenced sample was PBMCs. These receptors were obtained from a woman between 18 and 29 years old in good health and CMV-seronegative.

CDR3 in amino acids: CASSRDPGQGSSGANVLTF. As DNA, the CDR3 is TGTGCCAGCAGTCGTGATCCGGGACAGGGAAGCTCTGGGGCCAACGTCCTGACTTTC. The V and J genes are TRBV5-4 and TRBJ2-6; 9 bases align to TRBD1. The CDR3 is 19 residues long. The trim removed 5 bases at V and 0 bases at J, leaving 12 bases unmatched. CDR1 and CDR2 (germline): SGHNT, YYREEE (reference sequence).

The genes are TRBV27 and TRBJ2-7; 9 nucleotides line up with TRBD1. Trimming cost V 6 bases and J 2 bases; bases outside gene matches: 14. The germline gives CDR1 MNHEY, CDR2 SMNVEV (reference sequence). The CDR3 is 17 residues long. The CDR3 sequence: CASRSWGQGPSAYEQYF. The CDR3 nucleotides are TGTGCCAGCAGAAGCTGGGGACAGGGACCTTCCGCCTACGAGCAGTACTTC.

The chain carries TRBV5-6 and TRBJ2-7; no firm D call. Germline V lookup: CDR1 SGHDT, CDR2 YYEEEE. The CDR3 is made up of 13 amino acids. V lost 1 base to trimming and J lost 1 base, with 6 bases between them. DNA for the CDR3: TGTGCCAGCAGCTTGTTCACATCCTACGAGCAGTACTTC. Its translation is CASSLFTSYEQYF. Looking up the rest from reference TRBV5-6 and TRBJ2-7 gives the full variable domain: DAGVTQSPTHLIKTRGQQVTLRCSPKSGHDTVSWYQQALGQGPQFIFQYYEEEERQRGNFPDRFSGHQFPNYSSELNVNALLLGDSALYLCASSLFTSYEQYFGPGTRLTVT.